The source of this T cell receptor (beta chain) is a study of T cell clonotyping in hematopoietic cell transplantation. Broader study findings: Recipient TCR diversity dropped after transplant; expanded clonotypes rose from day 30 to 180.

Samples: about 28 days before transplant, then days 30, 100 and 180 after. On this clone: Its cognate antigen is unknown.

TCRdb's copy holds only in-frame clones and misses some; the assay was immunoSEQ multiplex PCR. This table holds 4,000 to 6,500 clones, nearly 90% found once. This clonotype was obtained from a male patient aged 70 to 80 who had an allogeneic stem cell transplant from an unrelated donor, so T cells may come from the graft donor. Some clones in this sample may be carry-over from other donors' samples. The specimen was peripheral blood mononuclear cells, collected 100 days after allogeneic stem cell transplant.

Here the CDR3 reads CSVEGQGPGGYTF. The CDR3 DNA sequence: TGCAGCGTTGAAGGACAGGGCCCGGGAGGCTACACCTTC. The chain combines TRBV29-1 with TRBJ1-2; TRBD1 matches at 7 bases. This CDR3 is 13 amino acids long. V lost 1 base and J lost 8; bases outside the gene matches: 7. Germline values: CDR1 SQVTM, CDR2 ANQGSEA. The complete variable domain, with remaining parts taken from reference TRBV29-1 and TRBJ1-2, reads SAVISQKPSRDICQRGTSLTIQCQVDSQVTMMFWYRQQPGQSLTLIATANQGSEATYESGFVIDKFPISRPNLTFSTLTVSNMSPEDSSIYLCSVEGQGPGGYTFGSGTRLTVV.